This TCR beta chain was observed in a study of cytomegalovirus exposure and HLA in healthy donors. Study context: Genotyping of 398 donors showed that roughly 80% belonged to the Caucasian-associated ancestry cluster. Overall study findings and caveats: Investigators reported about 160 TCR beta chains as tied to cytomegalovirus. Cytomegalovirus status, reportedly, was diagnosed with high specificity and sensitivity by the classifier. Presence/absence analyses rested on an assumption that sequencing depth was roughly uniform across donors.

V was clipped by 0 bases and J by 3 bases, with 12 bases between them. This CDR3 spans 15 amino acids. CDR1 is SGHNT and CDR2 is YYREEE in the germline V gene (reference sequence). This PCR relied on a set of 60 Vbeta primers and 13 Jbeta primers. The table came from immunoSEQ multiplex PCR; TCRdb's copy has only in-frame clones and leaves some out. The sample records around 140,000 clones, around 80% being singletons. Of note for this clone: Its antigen is not identified.

This chain uses TRBV5-4 with TRBJ1-2; no clear D. The receptor was isolated from a man aged 40-55 years in good health and CMV-seropositive. Sequences were obtained from PBMCs. The CDR3 region has the DNA TGTGCCAGCAGCTTGGCCGCGACCGCGGACTATGGCTACACCTTC. Translated, it gives CASSLAATADYGYTF.